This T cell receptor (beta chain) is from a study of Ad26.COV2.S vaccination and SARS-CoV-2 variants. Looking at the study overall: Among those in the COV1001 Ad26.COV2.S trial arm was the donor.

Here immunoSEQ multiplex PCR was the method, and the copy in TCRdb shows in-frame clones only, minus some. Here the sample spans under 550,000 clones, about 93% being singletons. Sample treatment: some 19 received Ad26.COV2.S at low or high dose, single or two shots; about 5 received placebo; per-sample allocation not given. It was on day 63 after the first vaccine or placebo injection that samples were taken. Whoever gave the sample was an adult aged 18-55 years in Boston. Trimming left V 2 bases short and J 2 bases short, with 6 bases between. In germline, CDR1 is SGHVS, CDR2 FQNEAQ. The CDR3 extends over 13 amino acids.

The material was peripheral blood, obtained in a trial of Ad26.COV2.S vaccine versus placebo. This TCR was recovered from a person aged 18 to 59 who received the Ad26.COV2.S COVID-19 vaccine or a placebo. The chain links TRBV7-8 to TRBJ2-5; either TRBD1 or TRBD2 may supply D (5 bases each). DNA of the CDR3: TGTGCCAGCAGCTTATGGGGGCAAGAGACCCAGTACTTC. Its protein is CASSLWGQETQYF.